This record covers a single TCR beta chain. These data belong to a study of blood T cell repertoires in COVID-19. Turning to the study itself: Sites across the United States, Italy and Spain contributed samples from acute and convalescent COVID-19. PBMCs, B-cell-depleted T cells, or T cells were the source of the cDNA or gDNA that made up the material.

V shed 2 bases and J 5 bases; nucleotides not matched to a gene: 5. In germline, CDR1 is SGHAT, CDR2 FQNNGV. CDR3 length equals 15 residues. Patients in Seattle were enrolled during active infection, then followed longitudinally. In the study's own analysis: Reference gene primers were amplified, and this amplification served to estimate nucleated cell counts. The data were produced by immunoSEQ multiplex PCR, yet TCRdb's version contains in-frame clones alone and is incomplete. That table supplies the V and J calls and clone size; D and trimming were determined from the DNA. This sample carries 220,000 or so clones, approximately 78% of them seen once, and the ten largest clones take 7% to 10%.

The V gene is TRBV11-2, the J gene TRBJ2-1; 8 bases map to TRBD1. The receptor comes from a woman older than 75 with COVID-19, enrolled during active disease. Sequencing was carried out using peripheral blood. The CDR3: CASSLQQGADNEQFF. CDR3 coding DNA: TGTGCCAGCAGCTTACAGCAGGGGGCGGACAATGAGCAGTTCTTC. Supplemented by reference TRBV11-2 and TRBJ2-1, the full variable domain reads EAGVAQSPRYKIIEKRQSVAFWCNPISGHATLYWYQQILGQGPKLLIQFQNNGVVDDSQLPKDRFSAERLKGVDSTLKIQPAKLEDSAVYLCASSLQQGADNEQFFGPGTRLTVL.